This is a list of T cell receptor beta chains from one sample in a study of T cell responses to AZD1222 COVID-19 vaccine. Generated by immunoSEQ multiplex PCR, the TCRdb table keeps only in-frame clones and is missing some. The profile shows around 160,000 clones, 80% to 90% of them singletons. This specimen consisted of peripheral blood, obtained on day 0 of AZD1222 vaccination. All receptors derive from an adult in good health. Each CDR3 is given without its conserved first and last residue. Fields, in order: V gene, J gene, CDR3 protein.

v_gene: TRBV27
j_gene: TRBJ2-5
CDR3aa: ASNRPPETQY

v_gene: TRBV7-3
j_gene: TRBJ1-1
CDR3aa: ASSFTGDTEAF

v_gene: TRBV27
j_gene: TRBJ2-1
CDR3aa: ASSLGWETHNEQF

v_gene: TRBV5-1
j_gene: TRBJ1-2
CDR3aa: ASRQEDGANYGYT

v_gene: TRBV5-1
j_gene: TRBJ2-1
CDR3aa: ASSNPGQGHNEQF

v_gene: TRBV28
j_gene: TRBJ1-2
CDR3aa: ASSLNRASYGYT

v_gene: TRBV28
j_gene: TRBJ1-5
CDR3aa: ASSSYPGTGLQPQH

v_gene: TRBV2
j_gene: TRBJ1-1
CDR3aa: ASSPQGALDTEAF

v_gene: TRBV28
j_gene: TRBJ2-1
CDR3aa: ASSPPGQGSYNEQF

v_gene: TRBV5-1
j_gene: TRBJ2-3
CDR3aa: ASSLEGTDTQY

v_gene: TRBV3-1/TRBV3-2
j_gene: TRBJ2-1
CDR3aa: ASSQDPGLGAPFYNEQF

v_gene: TRBV2
j_gene: TRBJ2-5
CDR3aa: ASTFGGLGYQETQY